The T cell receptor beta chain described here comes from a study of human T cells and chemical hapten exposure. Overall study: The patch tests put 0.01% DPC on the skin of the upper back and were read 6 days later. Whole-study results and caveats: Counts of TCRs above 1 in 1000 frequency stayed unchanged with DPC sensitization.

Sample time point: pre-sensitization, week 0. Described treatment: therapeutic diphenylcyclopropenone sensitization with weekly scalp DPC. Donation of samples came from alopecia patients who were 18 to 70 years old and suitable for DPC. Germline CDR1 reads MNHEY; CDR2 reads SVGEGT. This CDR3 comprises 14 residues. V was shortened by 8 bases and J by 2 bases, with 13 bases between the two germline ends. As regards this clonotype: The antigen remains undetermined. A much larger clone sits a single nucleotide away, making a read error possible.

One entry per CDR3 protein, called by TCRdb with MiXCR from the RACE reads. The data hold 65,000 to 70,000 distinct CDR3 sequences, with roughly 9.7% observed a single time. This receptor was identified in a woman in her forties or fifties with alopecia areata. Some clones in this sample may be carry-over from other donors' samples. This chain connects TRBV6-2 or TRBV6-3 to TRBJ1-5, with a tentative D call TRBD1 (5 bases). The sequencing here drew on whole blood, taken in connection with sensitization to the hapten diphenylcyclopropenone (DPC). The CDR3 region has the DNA TGTGCCAGCGGGGGAGTTTTTGGCAATCAGCCCCAGCATTTT. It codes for CASGGVFGNQPQHF.